These 19 T cell receptor beta chains were all obtained from the same sample, sequenced in a study of blood T cell repertoires in COVID-19. TCRdb's table, derived via immunoSEQ multiplex PCR, lists solely in-frame clones and lacks some. The sample contains more than 200,000 clones, 70% to 90% of which appear only once. Sequenced input: peripheral blood. These receptors were collected from a woman aged 30 to 39 with COVID-19, enrolled during active disease.

The chain carries TRBV19 and TRBJ2-2; D is uncertain. The CDR3 length is 14 residues. Trimming cost V 6 bases and J 1 base, with 9 bases left between them. CDR1 and CDR2 (germline): LNHDA, SQIVND (reference sequence). This CDR3 is CASRQSVNTGELFF. CDR3 DNA sequence: TGTGCCAGTAGGCAATCGGTGAACACCGGGGAGCTGTTTTTT.

This chain uses TRBV15 with TRBJ2-4; 12 bases agree with TRBD2. The V gene end was trimmed by 1 base and the J gene end by 9 bases; junction bases not matched to a gene: 4. CDR3 size: 15 residues. CDR1 and CDR2 from the germline V gene are LNHNV and YYDKDF (reference sequence). This CDR3 reads CATSRGLAGGSIQYF. As DNA, the CDR3 is TGTGCCACCAGCAGAGGCCTAGCGGGGGGGAGCATTCAGTACTTC.

The rearrangement links TRBV24-1 to TRBJ2-1, with 7 bases that match TRBD2. The CDR3 has 13 amino acids. Germline V gene sequence: CDR1 KGHDR, CDR2 SFDVKD. The trim removed 9 bases at V and 7 bases at J, leaving 8 bases unmatched. The CDR3 nucleotides are TGTGCCACCTGCGGCTGGGGAGGGAATGAGCAGTTCTTC. Protein sequence: CATCGWGGNEQFF.

This clone was recorded once. The CDR3 nucleotides are TGTGCCAGTAGTATGGGTAGCGGGGGCGGGGAGAAGTATTTT. Translation: CASSMGSGGGEKYF. The chain is built from TRBV19 and TRBJ2-3; 9 positions agree with TRBD2. The V gene end was trimmed by 3 bases and the J gene end by 13 bases; junction bases not matched to a gene: 11. CDR1 and CDR2 from the germline V gene are LNHDA and SQIVND (reference sequence). The CDR3 covers 14 residues.

The V gene is TRBV2, the J gene TRBJ2-2, with D perhaps TRBD2 (5 bases). The germline V gene encodes CDR1 SNHLY and CDR2 FYNNEI. Trimming stripped 7 bases from V and 5 bases from J, with 17 bases between. The CDR3 contains 15 residues. CDR3 DNA: TGTGCCAGCACCAGGTCACCGGGAACTACCGGGGAGCTGTTTTTT. It translates to CASTRSPGTTGELFF.

The chain combines TRBV7-2 with TRBJ1-5, with 8 bases matching TRBD1. This CDR3 comprises 13 residues. Trimming removed 2 bases from V and 13 bases from J; junction bases left unmatched: 7. Germline loops: CDR1 SGHTA, CDR2 FQGNSA. Here the CDR3 DNA reads TGTGCCAGCAGCTTATCCGGGACAGGAACTCAGCATTTT. Amino acid sequence: CASSLSGTGTQHF.

This sequence joins TRBV4-2 and TRBJ1-6; perhaps TRBD1 as D (6 bases). The CDR3 has 15 amino acids. Germline CDR1 reads LGHNA; CDR2 reads YNFKEQ. The V gene lost 6 bases and the J gene lost 5 bases, with 14 bases spanning the gap. CDR3 DNA sequence: TGTGCCAGCAGTCATAACAGGGAACATAATTCACCCCTCCACTTT. Protein: CASSHNREHNSPLHF.

Note on this clone: Other DNA sequences within the sample encode an identical CDR3. The rearrangement joins TRBV19 to TRBJ1-1, with unresolved D. Germline lookup yields CDR1 LNHDA and CDR2 SQIVND (reference sequence). V was trimmed by 3 bases and J by 2 bases, leaving 10 bases between them. The CDR3 length is 14 residues. The CDR3 DNA reads TGTGCCAGTAGTATTGCGGGGTTAAACACTGAAGCTTTCTTT. Translation gives CASSIAGLNTEAFF.

This clone was recorded only once. The chain recombines TRBV11-3 with TRBJ2-7; D uncertain. The germline V gene has CDR1 SGHNT and CDR2 YENEEA. This CDR3 is built from 11 residues. With 1 base removed from V and 5 bases from J, the gap between germline ends came to 3 bases. DNA of the CDR3: TGTGCCAGCAGCTTAGCAAACGAGCAGTACGTC. This gives the protein CASSLANEQYV.

The gene calls are TRBV27 and TRBJ1-2; TRBD1 aligns across 7 bases. Germline-derived CDR1 and CDR2 are MNHEY and SMNVEV (reference sequence). The CDR3 runs to 15 residues. Trimming cost V 6 bases and J 8 bases; bases outside gene matches: 15. The CDR3, as DNA: TGTGCCAGCAGCCCTAATCGAAACAGGGGAGGCGGCTACACCTTC. Translated, it gives CASSPNRNRGGGYTF.

The chain uses TRBV25-1 and TRBJ2-1, with a weak D call TRBD1 (6 bases). This CDR3 comprises 12 residues. Trimming shortened V by 5 bases and J by 8 bases, and 10 bases separated the two germline ends. Germline-derived CDR1 and CDR2 are MGHDK and SYGVNS. The CDR3 spells CASSLQGHEQFF. CDR3 nucleotides: TGTGCCAGCAGTCTGCAGGGGCATGAGCAGTTCTTC.

V gene TRBV14 combines with J gene TRBJ2-7; possibly TRBD2 for D (5 bases). With 0 bases removed from V and 6 bases from J, the gap between germline ends came to 18 bases. This CDR3 contains 16 residues. Germline lookup yields CDR1 SGHDN and CDR2 FVKESK. The CDR3 spells CASSQDWPATRLEQYF. The DNA for the CDR3 is TGTGCCAGCAGCCAAGATTGGCCCGCTACTAGGCTCGAGCAGTACTTC.

This rearrangement joins TRBV27 to TRBJ2-1, with 7 bases matching TRBD2. The CDR3 runs 18 residues. V trimming: 6 bases; J trimming: 4 bases; junction bases outside the gene matches: 18. Germline V lookup: CDR1 MNHEY, CDR2 SMNVEV (reference sequence). CDR3 in DNA: TGTGCCAGCAGAGCTCGACAGATCAGACTAGCTGAGTACAATGAGCAGTTCTTC. Its protein is CASRARQIRLAEYNEQFF.

J is TRBJ2-5 and V is TRBV13; 12 bases line up with TRBD2. The J segment lost 0 bases and the V segment lost 4 bases, leaving 6 bases of the junction unmatched. Germline loops: CDR1 PRHDT, CDR2 FYEKMQ (reference sequence). This CDR3 is 17 amino acids long. Here the CDR3 DNA reads TGTGCCAGCAGCTCCTGGACTAGCGGGGCGTACCAAGAGACCCAGTACTTC. Protein sequence: CASSSWTSGAYQETQYF.

This clone came up once. This chain uses TRBV9 with TRBJ2-3; TRBD2 aligns across 9 bases. Germline CDR1 reads SGDLS; CDR2 reads YYNGEE. Trimming at V came to 2 bases and at J to 6 bases, leaving 10 bases not matched to a gene. The CDR3 extends over 16 amino acids. The CDR3 DNA is TGTGCCAGCAGCGTTTTTAGCGGGGGCGCCGGCGATACGCAGTATTTT. Translation gives CASSVFSGGAGDTQYF. The full variable domain, completed using reference TRBV9 and TRBJ2-3, is DSGVTQTPKHLITATGQRVTLRCSPRSGDLSVYWYQQSLDQGLQFLIQYYNGEERAKGNILERFSAQQFPDLHSELNLSSLELGDSALYFCASSVFSGGAGDTQYFGPGTRLTVL.

This sequence joins TRBV19 and TRBJ2-5; TRBD2 matches at 10 bases. The CDR3 is 17 amino acids. Per germline, CDR1 LNHDA and CDR2 SQIVND (reference sequence). V lost 0 bases to trimming and J lost 2 bases; unmatched junction nucleotides: 6. CDR3 DNA sequence: TGTGCCAGTAGTATAGATACGGCTAGCGGGGGACAAGAGACCCAGTACTTC. Translated: CASSIDTASGGQETQYF. Supplemented by reference TRBV19 and TRBJ2-5, the full variable domain reads DGGITQSPKYLFRKEGQNVTLSCEQNLNHDAMYWYRQDPGQGLRLIYYSQIVNDFQKGDIAEGYSVSREKKESFPLTVTSAQKNPTAFYLCASSIDTASGGQETQYFGPGTRLLVL.

The gene calls are TRBV28 and TRBJ1-2, with D possibly TRBD1 on 6 matching bases. The CDR3 is made up of 14 amino acids. Germline V gene data show CDR1 as MDHEN and CDR2 as SYDVKM. Trimming stripped 5 bases from V and 6 bases from J, with 16 bases between. The CDR3 is CASSAAGTPHGYTF. The CDR3 DNA sequence: TGTGCCAGCAGTGCAGCCGGGACACCGCATGGCTACACCTTC.

CDR3 nucleotides: TGCGCCAGCAGCACCACAGGACAGGGGGCCACTGGGGAGCTGTTTTTT. The encoded protein is CASSTTGQGATGELFF. The chain has TRBV5-1 and TRBJ2-2, with 11 bases aligning to TRBD1. V shed 4 bases, J shed 8 bases, and the junction held 10 bases outside the gene matches. Per germline, CDR1 SGHRS and CDR2 YFSETQ. The CDR3 totals 16 residues.

The chain couples TRBV3-1 (or the pseudogene TRBV3-2) to TRBJ1-2, with D unresolved. V lost 0 bases to trimming and J lost 0 bases, with 8 bases between them. CDR1 and CDR2 from the germline V gene are LGHDT and YNNKEL (reference sequence). CDR3 length: 15 amino acids. The CDR3: CASSQDVAANYGYTF. The CDR3 coding sequence is TGTGCCAGCAGCCAAGACGTCGCAGCTAACTATGGCTACACCTTC.